The 21 T cell receptor beta chains presented below share a single source sample, sequenced in a study of control samples from healthy donors and cancer patients. Sequenced by immunoSEQ multiplex PCR; TCRdb stores in-frame clones only, minus some. The profile covers about 51,000 clones, with about 90% appearing a single time and under 45% taken by the ten largest. Sequenced: PBMCs. The origin of the receptors is a man aged 50 or older with head and neck cancer.

This clone turned up a few times. The J gene is TRBJ2-7, the V gene TRBV7-9, with 12 bases lining up with TRBD1. Germline V gene sequence: CDR1 SEHNR, CDR2 FQNEAQ (reference sequence). V shed 1 base, J shed 4 bases, and the junction held 2 bases outside the gene matches. The CDR3 is 15 amino acids. In DNA form, the CDR3 reads TGTGCCAGCAGCTTAGGGGGACAGGGGGCATACGAGCAGTACTTC. The encoded protein is CASSLGGQGAYEQYF.

V gene TRBV3-1 (or the pseudogene TRBV3-2) combines with J gene TRBJ2-4; D not certain. Trimming removed 4 bases from V and 1 base from J, with 11 bases in between. The CDR3 contains 15 residues. Looked up from germline, CDR1 is LGHDT and CDR2 is YNNKEL (reference sequence). In DNA form, the CDR3 reads TGTGCCAGCAGCCTTACCGTTGGGGCCAAAAACATTCAGTACTTC. Translation: CASSLTVGAKNIQYF.

This clone was observed a handful of times. This chain links TRBV19 with TRBJ1-5, with D possibly being TRBD1 (5 bases). V was trimmed by 7 bases and J by 5 bases, leaving 12 bases between them. The CDR3 has 13 residues. Germline V gene sequence: CDR1 LNHDA, CDR2 SQIVND (reference sequence). The CDR3 bases are TGTGCCAGTACGACGGGGGGTTATCAGCCCCAGCATTTT. Amino acids: CASTTGGYQPQHF.

V gene TRBV5-4 combines with J gene TRBJ2-6; possibly TRBD1 for D (5 bases). Germline V gives CDR1 SGHNT, CDR2 YYREEE (reference sequence). The length of the CDR3 is 16 residues. V gave up 1 base and J gave up 3 bases, with 11 bases separating them. The DNA of the CDR3 is TGTGCCAGCAGCTTGTGGGGCTGGGGTGGGGCCAACGTCCTGACTTTC. Residues: CASSLWGWGGANVLTF.

J is TRBJ2-7 and V is TRBV28; 8 bases align to TRBD1. V lost 9 bases to trimming and J lost 3 bases; unmatched junction nucleotides: 7. The length of the CDR3 is 13 residues. Germline V gives CDR1 MDHEN, CDR2 SYDVKM. CDR3: CASLTGGGYEQYF. The DNA for the CDR3 is TGTGCCAGTTTAACAGGGGGTGGCTACGAGCAGTACTTC.

The genes are TRBV30 and TRBJ1-1; the D is unclear. CDR1 and CDR2 (germline): GTSNPN, SVGIG (reference sequence). V lost 2 bases to trimming and J lost 7 bases, with 5 bases between them. The CDR3 totals 10 residues. This CDR3 is CAWSYNEAFF. CDR3 nucleotides: TGTGCCTGGAGTTACAATGAAGCTTTCTTT.

V is TRBV19 and J is TRBJ1-4; D ambiguous. The V end lost 7 bases, the J end lost 5 bases, and 17 bases lay between the germline ends. The CDR3 covers 15 residues. The germline CDR1 and CDR2 sequences are LNHDA and SQIVND (reference sequence). This chain's CDR3 is CASTPRKGGNEKLFF. The CDR3 DNA is TGTGCCAGTACCCCCCGGAAGGGAGGGAATGAAAAACTGTTTTTT. Supplemented by reference TRBV19 and TRBJ1-4, the full variable domain reads DGGITQSPKYLFRKEGQNVTLSCEQNLNHDAMYWYRQDPGQGLRLIYYSQIVNDFQKGDIAEGYSVSREKKESFPLTVTSAQKNPTAFYLCASTPRKGGNEKLFFGSGTQLSVL.

This chain connects TRBV6-2 or TRBV6-3 to TRBJ1-1; 10 bases match TRBD1. The CDR3 is 15 residues long. V shed 6 bases and J 6 bases; nucleotides not matched to a gene: 10. The germline V gene has CDR1 MNHEY and CDR2 SVGEGT. The DNA for the CDR3 is TGTGCCAGCAGCCCTAAGAGGGACAGGGGCGCTGAAGCTTTCTTT. Translated, it gives CASSPKRDRGAEAFF.

The genes are TRBV3-1 (or the pseudogene TRBV3-2) and TRBJ2-7, with D hard to call. V lost 5 bases and J lost 9, with 14 bases in between. The CDR3 sequence is 12 residues long. In germline, CDR1 is LGHDT, CDR2 YNNKEL (reference sequence). The CDR3 bases are TGTGCCAGCAGCGCACGGAAGGGCGGGCAGTACTTC. Residues: CASSARKGGQYF.

This chain connects TRBV18 to TRBJ1-6, with D possibly TRBD1 on 6 matching bases. Trimming took 5 bases from V and 9 from J, leaving 14 bases between them. In germline, CDR1 is KGHSH, CDR2 LQKENI. There are 14 residues in the CDR3. The CDR3 DNA is TGTGCCAGCTCAACAGACCTACAGGGTTCACCCCTCCACTTT. Its protein is CASSTDLQGSPLHF. Together with reference TRBV18 and TRBJ1-6, the CDR3 gives the full variable domain: NAGVMQNPRHLVRRRGQEARLRCSPMKGHSHVYWYRQLPEEGLKFMVYLQKENIIDESGMPKERFSAEFPKEGPSILRIQQVVRGDSAAYFCASSTDLQGSPLHFGNGTRLTVT.

The V and J genes are TRBV19 and TRBJ2-3; D is perhaps TRBD1 (6 bases). CDR3 size: 15 residues. Between the trimmed V and J ends, which lost 5 bases and 2 bases, there was a span of 14 bases. Germline V lookup: CDR1 LNHDA, CDR2 SQIVND (reference sequence). This CDR3 is CASSYRDTNTDTQYF. The CDR3 coding sequence is TGTGCCAGTAGTTATAGGGACACAAACACAGATACGCAGTATTTT.

The V call is TRBV7-3, the J call TRBJ2-3, with 8 bases matching TRBD1. Germline loops: CDR1 SGHTA, CDR2 FQGTGA. J was trimmed by 8 bases and V by 2 bases; bases with no gene match: 12. The CDR3 has 16 amino acids. The CDR3 nucleotides are TGTGCCAGCAGCTTACACCAACAGGGGGGACTTGGTACGCAGTATTTT. Its translation: CASSLHQQGGLGTQYF.

CDR3 residues: CASSPGTTYEQYF. CDR3 coding DNA: TGCGCCAGCAGCCCCGGGACAACCTACGAGCAGTACTTC. The chain carries TRBV5-1 and TRBJ2-7; D is possibly TRBD1 (6 bases). Germline assignment: CDR1 SGHRS and CDR2 YFSETQ. The CDR3 is made up of 13 amino acids. Trimming left V 4 bases short and J 2 bases short, with 10 bases between. Using reference TRBV5-1 and TRBJ2-7 for the parts outside the CDR3, the full variable domain is KAGVTQTPRYLIKTRGQQVTLSCSPISGHRSVSWYQQTPGQGLQFLFEYFSETQRNKGNFPGRFSGRQFSNSRSEMNVSTLELGDSALYLCASSPGTTYEQYFGPGTRLTVT.

The rearrangement links TRBV6-1 to TRBJ2-2; D uncertain. The CDR3 extends over 17 amino acids. Germline loops: CDR1 MNHNS, CDR2 SASEGT. Between the trimmed V and J ends, which lost 2 bases and 1 base, there was a span of 14 bases. In DNA, the CDR3 is TGTGCCAGCAGTGAAAACTCTGGGTGGCTGAACACCGGGGAGCTGTTTTTT. Encoded protein: CASSENSGWLNTGELFF.

The chain recombines TRBV7-9 with TRBJ2-6; D remains unclear. Germline V lookup: CDR1 SEHNR, CDR2 FQNEAQ (reference sequence). The CDR3 loop spans 19 amino acids. The germline V and J ends were trimmed by 5 bases and 0 bases, with 20 bases remaining between them. The chain's CDR3 is CASSVTSGLTDSGANVLTF. CDR3 DNA sequence: TGTGCCAGCAGCGTAACGTCGGGCCTCACGGACTCTGGGGCCAACGTCCTGACTTTC.

This rearrangement joins TRBV9 to TRBJ2-1; tentative D call: TRBD1 (6 bases). The CDR3 is 20 amino acids. Germline V gene sequence: CDR1 SGDLS, CDR2 YYNGEE. Trimming pared 3 bases from V and 0 bases from J, leaving 25 bases between. CDR3 sequence (DNA): TGTGCCAGCAGCGAGAGAGGGGGTTTTGAGAGAAAAAGCTCCTACAATGAGCAGTTCTTC. Protein product: CASSERGGFERKSSYNEQFF.

This clone was detected only once. The chain joins TRBV10-3 to TRBJ2-2; a possible D gene is TRBD1 (5 bases). The CDR3 extends over 16 amino acids. Trimming cost V 4 bases and J 7 bases, with 19 bases left between them. Germline V gene data show CDR1 as ENHRY and CDR2 as SYGVKD. CDR3 loop: CAISGTNVRLGGELFF. Here the CDR3 DNA reads TGTGCCATCAGTGGGACAAATGTACGTCTCGGCGGGGAGCTGTTTTTT.

The chain links TRBV12-3 or TRBV12-4 to TRBJ1-1; D not resolved. V lost 7 bases, J lost 8 bases, and 11 bases lay in between. The CDR3 contains 11 residues. CDR3: CASIVGKEAFF. The CDR3 DNA reads TGTGCCAGCATCGTTGGTAAGGAAGCTTTCTTT.

V is TRBV10-2 and J is TRBJ2-3; 10 nucleotides match TRBD2. With V trimmed by 7 bases and J by 7 bases, 8 bases remained unmatched. This CDR3 has 14 residues. The V gene's germline CDR1 is WSHSY and CDR2 SAAADI. CDR3 sequence reads: CASNSGGGPYTQYF. The CDR3 DNA sequence: TGCGCCAGCAACAGCGGGGGGGGGCCGTATACGCAGTATTTT.

V and J are TRBV7-3 and TRBJ2-1; 11 nucleotides align to TRBD1. The CDR3 has 16 amino acids. Germline V gene data show CDR1 as SGHTA and CDR2 as FQGTGA. Trimming removed 5 bases from V and 5 bases from J; junction bases left unmatched: 8. DNA for the CDR3: TGTGCCAGCAGCACCCGGACAGGGGGCGCGCACAATGAGCAGTTCTTC. Translation: CASSTRTGGAHNEQFF.

This chain joins TRBV21-1 and TRBJ1-5; no check of the table's D call, TRBD1, against the DNA was made. TRBV21-1 is reported as a pseudogene. The CDR3 extends over 21 amino acids. This CDR3 reads CASGPKPKQGARTGSNQPQHF. The CDR3 coding sequence is TGTGCCAGCGGTCCAAAACCTAAACAGGGGGCGAGGACGGGGAGCAATCAGCCCCAGCATTTT.